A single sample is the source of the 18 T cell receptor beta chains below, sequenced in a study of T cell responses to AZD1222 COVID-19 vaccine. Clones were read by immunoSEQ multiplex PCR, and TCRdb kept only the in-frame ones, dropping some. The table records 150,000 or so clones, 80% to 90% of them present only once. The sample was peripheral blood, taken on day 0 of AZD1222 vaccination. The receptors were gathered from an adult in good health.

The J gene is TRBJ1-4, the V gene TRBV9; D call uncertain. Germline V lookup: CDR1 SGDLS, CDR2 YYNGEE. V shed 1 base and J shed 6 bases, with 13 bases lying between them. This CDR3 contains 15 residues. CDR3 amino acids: CASSVSGDSYEKLFF. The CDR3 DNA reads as TGTGCCAGCAGCGTATCCGGGGATAGCTATGAAAAACTGTTTTTT. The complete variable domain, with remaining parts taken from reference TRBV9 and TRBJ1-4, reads DSGVTQTPKHLITATGQRVTLRCSPRSGDLSVYWYQQSLDQGLQFLIQYYNGEERAKGNILERFSAQQFPDLHSELNLSSLELGDSALYFCASSVSGDSYEKLFFGSGTQLSVL.

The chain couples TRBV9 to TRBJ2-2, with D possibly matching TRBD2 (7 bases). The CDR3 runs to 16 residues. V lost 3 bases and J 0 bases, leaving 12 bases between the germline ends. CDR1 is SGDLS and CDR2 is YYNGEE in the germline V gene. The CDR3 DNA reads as TGTGCCAGCAGCGCCTGGGGGGGCCCGAACACCGGGGAGCTGTTTTTT. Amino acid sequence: CASSAWGGPNTGELFF. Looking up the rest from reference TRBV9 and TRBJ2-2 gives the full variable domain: DSGVTQTPKHLITATGQRVTLRCSPRSGDLSVYWYQQSLDQGLQFLIQYYNGEERAKGNILERFSAQQFPDLHSELNLSSLELGDSALYFCASSAWGGPNTGELFFGEGSRLTVL.

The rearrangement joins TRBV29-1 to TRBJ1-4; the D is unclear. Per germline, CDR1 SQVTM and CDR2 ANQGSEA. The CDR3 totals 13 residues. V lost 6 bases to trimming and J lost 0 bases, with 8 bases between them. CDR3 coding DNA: TGCAGCGTGGAGACAACAACTAATGAAAAACTGTTTTTT. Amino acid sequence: CSVETTTNEKLFF.

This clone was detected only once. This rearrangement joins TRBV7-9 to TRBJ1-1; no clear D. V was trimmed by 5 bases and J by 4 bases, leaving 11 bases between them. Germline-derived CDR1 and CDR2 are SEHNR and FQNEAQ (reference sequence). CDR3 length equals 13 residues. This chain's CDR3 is CASSETGSTEAFF. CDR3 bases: TGTGCCAGCAGCGAGACGGGTTCCACTGAAGCTTTCTTT.

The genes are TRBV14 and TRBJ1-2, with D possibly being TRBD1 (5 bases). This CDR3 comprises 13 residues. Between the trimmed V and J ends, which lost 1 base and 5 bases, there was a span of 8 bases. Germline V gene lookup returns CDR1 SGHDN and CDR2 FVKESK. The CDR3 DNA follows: TGTGCCAGCAGCCAAGCCAGACAGTATGGCTACACCTTC. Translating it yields CASSQARQYGYTF. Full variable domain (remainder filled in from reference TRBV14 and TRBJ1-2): EAGVTQFPSHSVIEKGQTVTLRCDPISGHDNLYWYRRVMGKEIKFLLHFVKESKQDESGMPNNRFLAERTGGTYSTLKVQPAELEDSGVYFCASSQARQYGYTFGSGTRLTVV.

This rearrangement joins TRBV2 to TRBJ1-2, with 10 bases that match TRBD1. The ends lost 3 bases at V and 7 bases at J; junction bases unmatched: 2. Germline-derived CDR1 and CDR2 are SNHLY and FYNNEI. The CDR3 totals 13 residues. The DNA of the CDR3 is TGTGCCAGCAGTGACGACAGGGGGCTTGGCTACACCTTC. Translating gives CASSDDRGLGYTF.

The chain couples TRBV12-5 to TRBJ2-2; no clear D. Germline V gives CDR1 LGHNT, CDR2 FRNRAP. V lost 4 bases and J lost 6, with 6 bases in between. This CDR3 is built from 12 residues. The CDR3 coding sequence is TGTGCTAGTGGTTACAGCCCCGGGGAGCTGTTTTTT. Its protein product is CASGYSPGELFF.

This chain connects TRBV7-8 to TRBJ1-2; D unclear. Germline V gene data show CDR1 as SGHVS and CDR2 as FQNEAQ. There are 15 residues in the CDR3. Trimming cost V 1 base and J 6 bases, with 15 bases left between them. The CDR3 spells CASSLEMITVHGYTF. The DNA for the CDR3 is TGTGCCAGCAGCTTAGAGATGATTACAGTTCATGGCTACACCTTC.

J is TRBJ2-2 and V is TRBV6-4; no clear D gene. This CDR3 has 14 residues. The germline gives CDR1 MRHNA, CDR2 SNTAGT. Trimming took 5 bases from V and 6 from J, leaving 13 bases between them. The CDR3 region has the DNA TGTGCCAGCAGTCTAACAGCGTCCGCCGGGGAGCTGTTTTTT. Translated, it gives CASSLTASAGELFF.

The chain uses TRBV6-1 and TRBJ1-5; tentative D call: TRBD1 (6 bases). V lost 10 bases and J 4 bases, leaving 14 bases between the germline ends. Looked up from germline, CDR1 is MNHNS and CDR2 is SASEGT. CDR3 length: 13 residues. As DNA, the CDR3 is TGTGCCACCGGATATGGACAGAATCAGCCCCAGCATTTT. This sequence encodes CATGYGQNQPQHF.

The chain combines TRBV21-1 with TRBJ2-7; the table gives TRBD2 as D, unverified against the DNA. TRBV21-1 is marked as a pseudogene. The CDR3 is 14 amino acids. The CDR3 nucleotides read TGTGCCAGCAGCAAGTCACTAAGCTACTACGAGCAGTACTTC. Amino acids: CASSKSLSYYEQYF.

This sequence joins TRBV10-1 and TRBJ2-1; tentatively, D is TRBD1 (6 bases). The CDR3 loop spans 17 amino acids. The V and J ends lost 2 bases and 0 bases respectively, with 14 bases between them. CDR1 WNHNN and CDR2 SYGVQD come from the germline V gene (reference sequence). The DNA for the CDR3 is TGCGCCAGCAGTGAGCTACAGGGTTCTAGCTCCTACAATGAGCAGTTCTTC. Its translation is CASSELQGSSSYNEQFF.

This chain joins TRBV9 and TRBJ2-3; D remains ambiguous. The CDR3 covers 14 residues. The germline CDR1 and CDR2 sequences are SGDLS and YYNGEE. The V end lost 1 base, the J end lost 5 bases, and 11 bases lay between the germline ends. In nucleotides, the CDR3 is TGTGCCAGCAGCGTATTGCAGGCCGGAGATACGCAGTATTTT. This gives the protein CASSVLQAGDTQYF.

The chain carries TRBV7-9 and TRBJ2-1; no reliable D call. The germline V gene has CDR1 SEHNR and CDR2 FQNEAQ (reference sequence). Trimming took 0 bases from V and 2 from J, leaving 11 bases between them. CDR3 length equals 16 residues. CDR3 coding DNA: TGTGCCAGCAGCTTAGCCTCTCAGTCAGCCTACAATGAGCAGTTCTTC. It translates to CASSLASQSAYNEQFF.

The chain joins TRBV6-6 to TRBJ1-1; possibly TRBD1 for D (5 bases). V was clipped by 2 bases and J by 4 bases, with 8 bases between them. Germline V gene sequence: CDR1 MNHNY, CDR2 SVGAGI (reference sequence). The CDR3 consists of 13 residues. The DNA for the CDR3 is TGTGCCAGCAGTTACGCAGGGAGCACTGAAGCTTTCTTT. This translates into CASSYAGSTEAFF.

The CDR3 loop reads CASRYNRDYGYTF. The DNA for the CDR3 is TGTGCCAGCAGATATAACAGGGATTATGGCTACACCTTC. The genes are TRBV12-3 or TRBV12-4 and TRBJ1-2; D may be TRBD1 (6 bases). Trimming removed 6 bases from V and 5 bases from J, with 13 bases in between. The CDR3 spans 13 residues.

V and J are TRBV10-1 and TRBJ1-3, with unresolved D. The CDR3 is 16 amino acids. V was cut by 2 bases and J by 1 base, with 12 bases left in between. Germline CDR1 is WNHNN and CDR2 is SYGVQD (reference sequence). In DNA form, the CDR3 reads TGCGCCAGCAGTGAGGCGCCAGTTTATTCTGGAAACACCATATATTTT. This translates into CASSEAPVYSGNTIYF.

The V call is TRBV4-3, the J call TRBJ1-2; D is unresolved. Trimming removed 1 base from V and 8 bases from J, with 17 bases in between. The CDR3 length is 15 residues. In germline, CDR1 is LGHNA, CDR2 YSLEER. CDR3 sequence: CASSQVPPQAEGYTF. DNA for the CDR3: TGCGCCAGCAGCCAAGTTCCCCCCCAGGCAGAGGGCTACACCTTC.